What follows is one T cell receptor (beta chain) and its context. Its antigen is as yet unknown. Assay: immunoSEQ multiplex PCR; the TCRdb copy retains only in-frame clones and omits some. The sample carries about 50,000 clones, less than 85% recorded once. This entry belongs to a study of identifying expanded T cells in peripheral blood. Study-wide findings and caveats: Across healthy donors, higher total template counts meant significantly greater approximately 2-week count variance. Over approximately two and four weeks, about 15 and 19 clones changed, versus 1.2 between replicates.

V lost 5 bases and J lost 0, with 12 bases in between. There are 15 residues in the CDR3. Germline V lookup: CDR1 MNHNY, CDR2 SVGAGI (reference sequence). The sample consisted of blood. The chain joins TRBV6-6 to TRBJ2-3; tentative D call: TRBD2 (6 bases). This TCR derives from a person between 18 and 75 years old in good health. This chain's CDR3 is CASSLSGVSTDTQYF. The DNA of the CDR3 is TGTGCCAGCAGTCTCTCGGGGGTTAGCACAGATACGCAGTATTTT.